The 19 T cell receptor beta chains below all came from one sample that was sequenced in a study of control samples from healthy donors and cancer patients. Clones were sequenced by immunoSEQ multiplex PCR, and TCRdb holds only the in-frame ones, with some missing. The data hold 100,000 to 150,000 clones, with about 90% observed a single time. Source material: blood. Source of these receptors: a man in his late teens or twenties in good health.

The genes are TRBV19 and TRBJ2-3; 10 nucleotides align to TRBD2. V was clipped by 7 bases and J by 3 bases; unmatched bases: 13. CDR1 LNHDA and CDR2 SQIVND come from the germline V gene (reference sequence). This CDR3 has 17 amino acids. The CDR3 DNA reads TGTGCCAGTAAAAGGACTAGCGGCCCGTACGGTACAGATACGCAGTATTTT. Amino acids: CASKRTSGPYGTDTQYF. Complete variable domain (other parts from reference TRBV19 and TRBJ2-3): DGGITQSPKYLFRKEGQNVTLSCEQNLNHDAMYWYRQDPGQGLRLIYYSQIVNDFQKGDIAEGYSVSREKKESFPLTVTSAQKNPTAFYLCASKRTSGPYGTDTQYFGPGTRLTVL.

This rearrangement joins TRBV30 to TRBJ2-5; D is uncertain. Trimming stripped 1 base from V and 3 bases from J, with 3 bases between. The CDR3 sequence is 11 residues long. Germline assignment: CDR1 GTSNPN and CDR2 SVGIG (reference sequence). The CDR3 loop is CAWSGKETQYF. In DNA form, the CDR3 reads TGTGCCTGGAGTGGGAAAGAGACCCAGTACTTC.

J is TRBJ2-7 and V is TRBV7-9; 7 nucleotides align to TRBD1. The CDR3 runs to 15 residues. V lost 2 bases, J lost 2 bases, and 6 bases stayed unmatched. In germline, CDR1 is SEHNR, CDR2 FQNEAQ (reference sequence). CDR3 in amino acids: CASSLSTGSPYEQYF. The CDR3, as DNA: TGTGCCAGCAGCTTATCGACAGGGAGCCCCTACGAGCAGTACTTC. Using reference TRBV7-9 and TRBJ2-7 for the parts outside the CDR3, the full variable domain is DTGVSQNPRHKITKRGQNVTFRCDPISEHNRLYWYRQTLGQGPEFLTYFQNEAQLEKSRLLSDRFSAERPKGSFSTLEIQRTEQGDSAMYLCASSLSTGSPYEQYFGPGTRLTVT.

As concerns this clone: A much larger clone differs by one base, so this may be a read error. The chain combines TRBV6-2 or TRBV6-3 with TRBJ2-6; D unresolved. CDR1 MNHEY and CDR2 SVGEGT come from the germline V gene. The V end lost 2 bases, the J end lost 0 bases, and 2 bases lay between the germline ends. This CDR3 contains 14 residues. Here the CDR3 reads CASSYSSGANVLTF. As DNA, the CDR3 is TGTGCCAGCAGTTACAGCTCTGGGGCCAACGTCCTGACTTTC.

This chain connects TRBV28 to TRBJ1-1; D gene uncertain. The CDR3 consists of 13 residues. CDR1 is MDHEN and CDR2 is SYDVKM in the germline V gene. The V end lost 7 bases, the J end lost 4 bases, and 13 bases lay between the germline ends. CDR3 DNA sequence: TGTGCCAGCACTCAGGTCGCCAGCACTGAAGCTTTCTTT. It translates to CASTQVASTEAFF.

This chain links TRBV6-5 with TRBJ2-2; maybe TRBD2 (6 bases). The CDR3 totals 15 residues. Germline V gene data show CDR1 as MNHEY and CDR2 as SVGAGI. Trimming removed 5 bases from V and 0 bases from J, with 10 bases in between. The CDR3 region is CASSRGDTNTGELFF. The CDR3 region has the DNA TGTGCCAGCAGTCGCGGGGATACGAACACCGGGGAGCTGTTTTTT.

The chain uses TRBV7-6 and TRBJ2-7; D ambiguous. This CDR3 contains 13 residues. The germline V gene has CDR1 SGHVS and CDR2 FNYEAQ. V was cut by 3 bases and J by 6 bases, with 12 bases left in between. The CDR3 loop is CASSFRVSIEQYF. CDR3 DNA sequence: TGTGCCAGCAGCTTTAGAGTCTCTATCGAGCAGTACTTC.

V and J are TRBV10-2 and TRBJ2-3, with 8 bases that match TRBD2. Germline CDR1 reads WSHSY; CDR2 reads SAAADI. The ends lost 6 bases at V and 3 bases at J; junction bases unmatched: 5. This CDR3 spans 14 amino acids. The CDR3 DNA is TGCGCCAGCAGCCTAGCGGGTTCTACAGATACGCAGTATTTT. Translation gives CASSLAGSTDTQYF.

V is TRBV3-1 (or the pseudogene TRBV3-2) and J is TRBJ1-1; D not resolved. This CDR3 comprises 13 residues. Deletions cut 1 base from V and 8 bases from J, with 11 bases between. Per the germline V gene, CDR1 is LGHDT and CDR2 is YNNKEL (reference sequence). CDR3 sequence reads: CASSQVPSGEAFF. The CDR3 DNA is TGTGCCAGCAGCCAAGTCCCCTCCGGAGAAGCTTTCTTT.

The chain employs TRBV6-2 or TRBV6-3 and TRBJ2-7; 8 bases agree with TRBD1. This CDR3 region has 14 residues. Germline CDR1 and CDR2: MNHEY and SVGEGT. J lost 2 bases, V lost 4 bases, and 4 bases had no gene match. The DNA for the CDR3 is TGTGCCAGCAGTTCCAGACAGGGGCCCTACGAGCAGTACTTC. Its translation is CASSSRQGPYEQYF.

For the CDR3, the DNA is TGTGCCAGCAGCGGCTATGAGCGGAGCTCCTACGAGCAGTACTTC. It yields the protein CASSGYERSSYEQYF. The V gene is TRBV7-2, the J gene TRBJ2-7; possible D gene TRBD2, 5 bases. Looked up from germline, CDR1 is SGHTA and CDR2 is FQGNSA. This CDR3 has 15 amino acids. The V end lost 5 bases, the J end lost 0 bases, and 14 bases lay between the germline ends.

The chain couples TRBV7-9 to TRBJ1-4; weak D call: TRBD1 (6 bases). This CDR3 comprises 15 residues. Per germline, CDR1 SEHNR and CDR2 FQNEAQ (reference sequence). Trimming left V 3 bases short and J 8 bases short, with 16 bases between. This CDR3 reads CASSLNRAGAEKLFF. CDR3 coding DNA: TGTGCCAGCAGCTTGAACAGGGCGGGGGCGGAAAAACTGTTTTTT.

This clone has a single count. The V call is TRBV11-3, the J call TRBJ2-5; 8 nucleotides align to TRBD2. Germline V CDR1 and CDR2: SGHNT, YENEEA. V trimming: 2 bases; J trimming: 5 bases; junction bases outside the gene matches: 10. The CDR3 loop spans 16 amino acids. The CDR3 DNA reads TGTGCCAGCAGCTTAAGGGGTGCGGGGGGCGGGGAGACCCAGTACTTC. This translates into CASSLRGAGGGETQYF.

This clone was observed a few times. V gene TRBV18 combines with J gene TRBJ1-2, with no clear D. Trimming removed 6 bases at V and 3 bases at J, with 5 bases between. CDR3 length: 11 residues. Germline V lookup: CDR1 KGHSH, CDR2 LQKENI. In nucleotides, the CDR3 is TGTGCCAGCTCCCAGGACTATGGCTACACCTTC. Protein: CASSQDYGYTF.

CDR3 protein: CASGSRETQYF. The CDR3 DNA is TGTGCTAGTGGCTCTCGGGAGACCCAGTACTTC. The chain links TRBV12-5 to TRBJ2-5; D unclear. The germline V gene encodes CDR1 LGHNT and CDR2 FRNRAP. Trimming removed 6 bases from V and 5 bases from J, with 7 bases in between. This CDR3 comprises 11 residues.

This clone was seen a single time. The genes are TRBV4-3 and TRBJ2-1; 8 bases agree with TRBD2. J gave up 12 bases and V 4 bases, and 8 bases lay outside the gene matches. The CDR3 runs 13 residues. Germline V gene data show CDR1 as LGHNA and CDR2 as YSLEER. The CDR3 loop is CASSPGLVEGQFF. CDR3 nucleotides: TGCGCCAGCAGCCCGGGACTAGTTGAGGGGCAGTTCTTC.

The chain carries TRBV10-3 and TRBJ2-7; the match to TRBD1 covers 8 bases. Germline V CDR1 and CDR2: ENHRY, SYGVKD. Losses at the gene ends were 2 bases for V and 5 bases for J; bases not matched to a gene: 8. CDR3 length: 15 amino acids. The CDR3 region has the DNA TGTGCCATCAGTGAGCGGACAGGGAACTCGCACGAGCAGTACTTC. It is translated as CAISERTGNSHEQYF.

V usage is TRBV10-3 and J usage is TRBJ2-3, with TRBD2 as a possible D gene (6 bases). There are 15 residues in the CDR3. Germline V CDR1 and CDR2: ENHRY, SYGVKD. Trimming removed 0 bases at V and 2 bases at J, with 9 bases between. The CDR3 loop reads CAISESRRDTDTQYF. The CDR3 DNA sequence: TGTGCCATCAGTGAGTCGAGGCGGGACACAGATACGCAGTATTTT.

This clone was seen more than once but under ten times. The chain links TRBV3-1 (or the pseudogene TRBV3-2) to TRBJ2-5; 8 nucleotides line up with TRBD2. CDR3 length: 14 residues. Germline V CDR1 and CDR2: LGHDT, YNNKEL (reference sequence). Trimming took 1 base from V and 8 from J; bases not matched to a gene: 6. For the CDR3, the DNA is TGTGCCAGCAGCCAAGGAGGGACTAGTGCCACCCAGTACTTC. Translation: CASSQGGTSATQYF.